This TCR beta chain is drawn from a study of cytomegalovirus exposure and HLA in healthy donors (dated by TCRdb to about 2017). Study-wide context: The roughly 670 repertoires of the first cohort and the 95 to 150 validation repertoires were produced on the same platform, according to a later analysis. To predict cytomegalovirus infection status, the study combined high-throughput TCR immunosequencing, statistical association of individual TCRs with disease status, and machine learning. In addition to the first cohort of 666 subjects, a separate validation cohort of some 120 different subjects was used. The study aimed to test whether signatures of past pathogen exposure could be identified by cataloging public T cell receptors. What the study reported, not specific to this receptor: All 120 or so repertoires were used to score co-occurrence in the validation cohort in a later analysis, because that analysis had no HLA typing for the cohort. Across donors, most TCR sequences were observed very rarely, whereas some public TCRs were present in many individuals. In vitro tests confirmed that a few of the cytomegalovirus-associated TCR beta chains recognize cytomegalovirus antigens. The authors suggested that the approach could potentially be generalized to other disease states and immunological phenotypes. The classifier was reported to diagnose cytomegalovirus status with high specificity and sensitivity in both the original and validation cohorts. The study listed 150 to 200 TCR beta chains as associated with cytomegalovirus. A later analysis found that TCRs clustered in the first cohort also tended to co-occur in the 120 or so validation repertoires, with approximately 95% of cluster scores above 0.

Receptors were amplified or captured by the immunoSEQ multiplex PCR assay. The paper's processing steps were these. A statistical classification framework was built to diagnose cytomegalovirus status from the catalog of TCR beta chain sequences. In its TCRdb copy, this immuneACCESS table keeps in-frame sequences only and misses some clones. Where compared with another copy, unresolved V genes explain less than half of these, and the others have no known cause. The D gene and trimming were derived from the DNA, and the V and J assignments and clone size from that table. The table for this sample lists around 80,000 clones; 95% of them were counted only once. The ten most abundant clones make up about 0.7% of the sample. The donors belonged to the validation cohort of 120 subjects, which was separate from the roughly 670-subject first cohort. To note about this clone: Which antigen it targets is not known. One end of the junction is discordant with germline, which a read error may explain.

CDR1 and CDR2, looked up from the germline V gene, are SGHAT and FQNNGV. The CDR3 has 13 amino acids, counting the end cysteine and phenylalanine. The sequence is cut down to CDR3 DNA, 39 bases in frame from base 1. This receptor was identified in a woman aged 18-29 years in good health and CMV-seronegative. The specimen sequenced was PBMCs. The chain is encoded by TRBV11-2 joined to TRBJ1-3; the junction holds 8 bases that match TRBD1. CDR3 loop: CASSIDRGHTIYF. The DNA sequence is TGTGCCAGCAGCATAGACAGGGGTCACACCATATATTTT.